The clone carrying this T cell receptor (beta chain) was counted many times. As yet, its antigen is unknown. In TCRdb, the reads were re-called with MiXCR into one record per CDR3 protein. The sample has 60,000 to 80,000 distinct CDR3 sequences, 20% to 25% seen once. CDR1 SGHVS and CDR2 FQNEAQ come from the germline V gene. This CDR3 has 14 amino acids. V gave up 1 base and J gave up 3 bases, with 9 bases separating them. These data come from a study of T cell repertoires in cytomegalovirus infection. The clonotype originates from a human donor in good health (CMV status not recorded). Some clones in this sample may be carry-over from other donors' samples. This specimen was CD8+ T cells from cultured PBMCs, taken from culture after CMV antigen stimulation. The chain uses TRBV7-8 and TRBJ1-1; D is unclear. This CDR3 reads CASSLVYWDTEAFF. Here the CDR3 DNA reads TGTGCCAGCAGCTTAGTTTACTGGGACACTGAAGCTTTCTTT.